The present T cell receptor (beta chain) was sequenced within a study of control samples from healthy donors and cancer patients (dated by TCRdb to 2020 to 2021). The germline V gene sets CDR1 to SGHTA and CDR2 to FQGNSA. For this chain, trimming is 5 bases at the V end and 8 bases at the J end, and the number of junction bases without a gene match is 8. Taken from cysteine to phenylalanine, the CDR3 has 14 residues. The kept DNA is CDR3 alone, 42 bases in frame from the first base. Libraries were constructed by the immunoSEQ multiplex PCR assay. Drawn from immuneACCESS, this table holds only the in-frame rearrangements with V and J called that TCRdb kept. Clones are partly lost; checked studies trace under half to an unresolved V gene and leave the rest unexplained. The table for this sample records fewer than 200,000 clones. About 2.2% of the sample belongs to the ten largest clones. Concerning this clone itself: What antigen it recognizes has not been identified.

Recombination joined TRBV7-2 with TRBJ1-2; 10 middle bases align to TRBD1. The clonotype comes from a woman under 40 in good health. Sequencing was performed on blood. The CDR3 in this case is CASSITGTGVGYTF. The nucleotide sequence is TGTGCCAGCAGCATTACCGGGACAGGGGTAGGCTACACCTTC.